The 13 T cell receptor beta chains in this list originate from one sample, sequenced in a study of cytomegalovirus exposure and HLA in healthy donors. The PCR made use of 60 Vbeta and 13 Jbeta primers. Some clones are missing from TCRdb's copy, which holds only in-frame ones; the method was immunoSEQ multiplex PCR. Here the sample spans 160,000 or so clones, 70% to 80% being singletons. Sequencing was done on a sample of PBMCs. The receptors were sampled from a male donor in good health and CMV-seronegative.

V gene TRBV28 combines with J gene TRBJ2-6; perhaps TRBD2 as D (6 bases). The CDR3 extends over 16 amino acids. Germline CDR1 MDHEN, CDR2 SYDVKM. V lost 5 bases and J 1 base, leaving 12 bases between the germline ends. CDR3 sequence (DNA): TGTGCCAGCAGTCATGGTGGGGGGTCTGGGGCCAACGTCCTGACTTTC. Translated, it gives CASSHGGGSGANVLTF.

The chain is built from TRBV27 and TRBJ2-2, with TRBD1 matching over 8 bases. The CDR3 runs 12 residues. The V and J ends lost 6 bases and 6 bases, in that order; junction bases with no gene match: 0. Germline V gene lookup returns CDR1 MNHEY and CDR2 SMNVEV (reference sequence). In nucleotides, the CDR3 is TGTGCCAGCAGGACAGGGGCCGGGGAGCTGTTTTTT. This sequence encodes CASRTGAGELFF.

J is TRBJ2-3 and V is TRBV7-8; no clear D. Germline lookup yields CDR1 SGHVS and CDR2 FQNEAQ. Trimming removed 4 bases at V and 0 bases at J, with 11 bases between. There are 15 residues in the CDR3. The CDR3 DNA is TGTGCCAGCAGCTCATCGACAACTAGCACAGATACGCAGTATTTT. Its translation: CASSSSTTSTDTQYF.

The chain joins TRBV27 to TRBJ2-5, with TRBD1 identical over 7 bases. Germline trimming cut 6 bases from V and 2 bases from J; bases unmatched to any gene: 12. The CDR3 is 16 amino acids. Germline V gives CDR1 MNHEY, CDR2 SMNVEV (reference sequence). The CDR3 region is CASSQRQGPEQETQYF. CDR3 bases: TGTGCCAGCAGCCAGCGACAGGGCCCCGAACAAGAGACCCAGTACTTC.

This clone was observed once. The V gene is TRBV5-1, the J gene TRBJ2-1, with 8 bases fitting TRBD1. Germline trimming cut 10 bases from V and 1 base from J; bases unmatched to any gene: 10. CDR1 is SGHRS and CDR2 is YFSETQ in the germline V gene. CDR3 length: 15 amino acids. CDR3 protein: CACSAGTGSYNEQFF. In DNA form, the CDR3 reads TGCGCCTGTTCCGCCGGGACAGGTTCCTACAATGAGCAGTTCTTC.

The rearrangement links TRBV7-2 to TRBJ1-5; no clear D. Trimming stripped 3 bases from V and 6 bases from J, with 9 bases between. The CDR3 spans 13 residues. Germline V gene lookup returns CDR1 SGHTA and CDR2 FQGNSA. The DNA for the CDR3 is TGTGCCAGCAGCTTGCTTAACGGTCAGCCCCAGCATTTT. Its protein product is CASSLLNGQPQHF.

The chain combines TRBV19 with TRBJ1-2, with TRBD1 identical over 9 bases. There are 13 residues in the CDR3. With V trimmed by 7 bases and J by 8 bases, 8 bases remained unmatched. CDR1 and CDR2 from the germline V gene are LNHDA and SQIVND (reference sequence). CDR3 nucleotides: TGTGCCAGTACCTTCGGACAGGGGCGAGGCTACACCTTC. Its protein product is CASTFGQGRGYTF.

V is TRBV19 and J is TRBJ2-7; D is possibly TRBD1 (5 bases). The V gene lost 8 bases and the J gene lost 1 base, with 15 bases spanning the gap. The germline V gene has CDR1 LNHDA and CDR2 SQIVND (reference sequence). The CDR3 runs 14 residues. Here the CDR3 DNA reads TGTGCCAGTGGATTGACAGCCCTTTCCTACGAGCAGTACTTC. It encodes CASGLTALSYEQYF.

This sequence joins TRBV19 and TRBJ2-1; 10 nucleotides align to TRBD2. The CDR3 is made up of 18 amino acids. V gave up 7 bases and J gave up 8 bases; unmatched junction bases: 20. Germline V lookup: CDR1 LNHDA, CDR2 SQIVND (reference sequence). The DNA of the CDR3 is TGTGCCAGTACCTTGCGGGCTAGCGGGGGCCTTGGGGTTTATGAGCAGTTCTTC. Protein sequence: CASTLRASGGLGVYEQFF.

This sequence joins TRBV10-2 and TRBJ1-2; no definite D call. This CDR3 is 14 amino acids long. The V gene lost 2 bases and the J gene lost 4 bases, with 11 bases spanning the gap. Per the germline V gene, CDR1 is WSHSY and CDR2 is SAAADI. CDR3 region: CASSEVGQAYGYTF. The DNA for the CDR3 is TGCGCCAGCAGTGAGGTTGGGCAGGCCTATGGCTACACCTTC.

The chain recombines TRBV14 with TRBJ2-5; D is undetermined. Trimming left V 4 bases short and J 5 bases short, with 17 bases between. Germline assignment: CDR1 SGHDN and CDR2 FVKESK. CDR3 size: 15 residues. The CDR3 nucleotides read TGTGCCAGCAGCCCAGGCCCTCAGCTCTACGAGACCCAGTACTTC. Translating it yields CASSPGPQLYETQYF. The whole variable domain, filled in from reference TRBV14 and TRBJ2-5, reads EAGVTQFPSHSVIEKGQTVTLRCDPISGHDNLYWYRRVMGKEIKFLLHFVKESKQDESGMPNNRFLAERTGGTYSTLKVQPAELEDSGVYFCASSPGPQLYETQYFGPGTRLLVL.

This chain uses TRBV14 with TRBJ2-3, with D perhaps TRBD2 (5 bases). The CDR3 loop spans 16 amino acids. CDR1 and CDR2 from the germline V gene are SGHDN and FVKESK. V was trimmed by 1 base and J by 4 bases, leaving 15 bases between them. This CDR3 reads CASSQAARVTSDTQYF. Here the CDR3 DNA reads TGTGCCAGCAGCCAAGCCGCGCGGGTGACCTCAGATACGCAGTATTTT. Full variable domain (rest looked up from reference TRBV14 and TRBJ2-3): EAGVTQFPSHSVIEKGQTVTLRCDPISGHDNLYWYRRVMGKEIKFLLHFVKESKQDESGMPNNRFLAERTGGTYSTLKVQPAELEDSGVYFCASSQAARVTSDTQYFGPGTRLTVL.

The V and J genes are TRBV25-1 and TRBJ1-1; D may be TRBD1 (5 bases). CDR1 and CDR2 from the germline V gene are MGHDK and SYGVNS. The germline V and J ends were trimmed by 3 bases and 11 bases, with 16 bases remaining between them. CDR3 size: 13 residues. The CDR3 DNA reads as TGTGCCAGCAGTGAGGGGGGGAGGGGATGGGCTTTCTTT. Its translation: CASSEGGRGWAFF.